Presented here are 10 T cell receptor beta chains from one specimen sequenced in a study of T-cell reconstitution after alpha-beta-depleted transplantation in children. During its preparation, the TCRbeta library received unique molecular identifiers. TCRdb re-called the PCR reads with MiXCR, one entry per CDR3 protein. The data show a few hundred thousand distinct CDR3 sequences, about 14% seen once. Source: PBMCs, taken from the stem cell graft. The source of these receptors is a human donor who donated a stem cell graft to a child with Fanconi anemia.

V gene TRBV4-3 combines with J gene TRBJ1-2; a weak D match, TRBD1 (5 bases). Germline assignment: CDR1 LGHNA and CDR2 YSLEER. The CDR3 spans 15 residues. The V end was cut by 0 bases, the J end by 1 base, with 9 bases between. CDR3 in amino acids: CASSQEWGFNYGYTF. The CDR3 region has the DNA TGCGCCAGCAGCCAAGAGTGGGGGTTTAACTATGGCTACACCTTC.

The V gene is TRBV5-1, the J gene TRBJ1-6, with 9 bases identical to TRBD1. V was clipped by 6 bases and J by 9 bases; unmatched bases: 10. This CDR3 is built from 15 residues. Germline-derived CDR1 and CDR2 are SGHRS and YFSETQ. CDR3 sequence: CASIPYRGPSSPLHF. In DNA, the CDR3 is TGCGCCAGCATCCCGTACAGGGGGCCCAGTTCACCCCTCCACTTT. The variable domain in full, with the rest retrieved from reference TRBV5-1 and TRBJ1-6, is KAGVTQTPRYLIKTRGQQVTLSCSPISGHRSVSWYQQTPGQGLQFLFEYFSETQRNKGNFPGRFSGRQFSNSRSEMNVSTLELGDSALYLCASIPYRGPSSPLHFGNGTRLTVT.

The chain carries TRBV12-3 or TRBV12-4 and TRBJ2-1; TRBD1 is a possible D gene (5 bases). The CDR3 runs 13 residues. The V gene lost 1 base and the J gene lost 9 bases, with 10 bases spanning the gap. The CDR3 here is CASSLGLRVEQFF. CDR3 sequence (DNA): TGTGCCAGCAGTTTAGGGCTCAGGGTTGAGCAGTTCTTC.

A note on this clonotype: A single base separates this from a much larger clone, so it may be a read error. The final CDR3 position lacks the conserved phenylalanine or tryptophan, pointing to a likely read error. The J gene is TRBJ2-1, the V gene TRBV29-1; 11 positions agree with TRBD1. With V trimmed by 5 bases and J by 8 bases, 5 bases remained unmatched. Germline V CDR1 and CDR2: SQVTM, ANQGSEA. This CDR3 spans 13 amino acids. The CDR3 sequence is CSVLTGQGDEQFY. The CDR3 nucleotides are TGCAGCGTTCTAACGGGACAGGGGGATGAGCAGTTCTAC.

This clonotype was observed many times. The chain is built from TRBV6-5 and TRBJ2-3; 15 nucleotides match TRBD2. CDR3 length equals 17 residues. Trimming removed 4 bases from V and 10 bases from J; junction bases left unmatched: 12. Germline values: CDR1 MNHEY, CDR2 SVGAGI. The CDR3 region is CASSSLLGLAGGHPQYF. CDR3 in DNA: TGTGCCAGCAGTTCCCTCCTTGGACTAGCGGGGGGGCACCCGCAGTATTTT.

The table lists this clonotype with a few counts. V is TRBV5-1 and J is TRBJ2-1, with 7 bases fitting TRBD1. The CDR3 is 14 amino acids. With 5 bases clipped from V and 5 bases from J, the junction kept 7 bases outside the gene matches. Germline V gene data show CDR1 as SGHRS and CDR2 as YFSETQ. DNA for the CDR3: TGCGCCAGCAGAACGGGACAGCTAAACAATGAGCAGTTCTTC. Its translation: CASRTGQLNNEQFF.

This clonotype came up many times. With a much larger clone just one base away, this may be a read error. The chain uses TRBV25-1 and TRBJ2-6, with unresolved D. Trimming shortened V by 1 base and J by 2 bases, and 0 bases separated the two germline ends. The CDR3 contains 13 residues. The germline V gene has CDR1 MGHDK and CDR2 SYGVNS. This CDR3 is CASSESGANVLTF. CDR3 coding DNA: TGTGCCAGCAGTGAATCTGGGGCCAACGTCCTGACTTTC.

The chain is built from TRBV12-3 or TRBV12-4 and TRBJ1-6; TRBD1 might be the D (6 bases). CDR3 size: 16 residues. V lost 3 bases and J lost 10, with 19 bases in between. In DNA, the CDR3 is TGTGCCAGCAGTTTGGGAGGAGTGGGGGCAGGGTCACCCCTCCACTTT. Translating it yields CASSLGGVGAGSPLHF.

This clonotype occurred many times. This chain connects TRBV27 to TRBJ2-6; D is ambiguous. In germline, CDR1 is MNHEY, CDR2 SMNVEV (reference sequence). The V end was cut by 7 bases, the J end by 2 bases, with 9 bases between. There are 14 residues in the CDR3. This chain's CDR3 is CASMVVTGANVLTF. In DNA, the CDR3 is TGTGCCAGCATGGTGGTGACTGGGGCCAACGTCCTGACTTTC.

The rearrangement links TRBV6-1 to TRBJ1-2, with D unresolved. Per germline, CDR1 MNHNS and CDR2 SASEGT. This CDR3 contains 13 residues. V was cut by 6 bases and J by 3 bases, with 11 bases left in between. The CDR3 here is CASRPGVHYGYTF. As DNA, the CDR3 is TGTGCCAGCAGACCCGGGGTGCACTATGGCTACACCTTC.